The 2 T cell receptor beta chains below were found in one sample sequenced in a study of T cell clones after liver transplantation. Profiling relied on immunoSEQ multiplex PCR, and the TCRdb table lists in-frame clones only, not all of them. The sample shows around 110,000 clones, roughly nine tenths of them seen only once. The input for sequencing was CD4+ T cells from blood, taken 12 months after liver transplant. All receptors come from a human patient who received a liver transplant. Some T cells may originate from the graft donor.

The chain combines TRBV12-2 with TRBJ2-3; the D call of TRBD2 is as the table states it, not checked on the DNA. TRBV12-2 is shown as a pseudogene. This CDR3 region has 14 residues. CDR3 sequence (DNA): TGTGCAAGTCGCTCCCACTCTGCCACAGATACGCAGTATTTT. Translating gives CASRSHSATDTQYF.

The chain links TRBV6-5 to TRBJ2-2, with TRBD2 matching 7 bases. CDR3 length equals 14 residues. Germline trimming cut 6 bases from V and 4 bases from J; bases unmatched to any gene: 5. CDR1 is MNHEY, CDR2 SVGAGI, per germline. The CDR3 DNA sequence: TGTGCCAGCAGCCGGGGACTACCCACCGGGGAGCTGTTTTTT. Encoded protein: CASSRGLPTGELFF.